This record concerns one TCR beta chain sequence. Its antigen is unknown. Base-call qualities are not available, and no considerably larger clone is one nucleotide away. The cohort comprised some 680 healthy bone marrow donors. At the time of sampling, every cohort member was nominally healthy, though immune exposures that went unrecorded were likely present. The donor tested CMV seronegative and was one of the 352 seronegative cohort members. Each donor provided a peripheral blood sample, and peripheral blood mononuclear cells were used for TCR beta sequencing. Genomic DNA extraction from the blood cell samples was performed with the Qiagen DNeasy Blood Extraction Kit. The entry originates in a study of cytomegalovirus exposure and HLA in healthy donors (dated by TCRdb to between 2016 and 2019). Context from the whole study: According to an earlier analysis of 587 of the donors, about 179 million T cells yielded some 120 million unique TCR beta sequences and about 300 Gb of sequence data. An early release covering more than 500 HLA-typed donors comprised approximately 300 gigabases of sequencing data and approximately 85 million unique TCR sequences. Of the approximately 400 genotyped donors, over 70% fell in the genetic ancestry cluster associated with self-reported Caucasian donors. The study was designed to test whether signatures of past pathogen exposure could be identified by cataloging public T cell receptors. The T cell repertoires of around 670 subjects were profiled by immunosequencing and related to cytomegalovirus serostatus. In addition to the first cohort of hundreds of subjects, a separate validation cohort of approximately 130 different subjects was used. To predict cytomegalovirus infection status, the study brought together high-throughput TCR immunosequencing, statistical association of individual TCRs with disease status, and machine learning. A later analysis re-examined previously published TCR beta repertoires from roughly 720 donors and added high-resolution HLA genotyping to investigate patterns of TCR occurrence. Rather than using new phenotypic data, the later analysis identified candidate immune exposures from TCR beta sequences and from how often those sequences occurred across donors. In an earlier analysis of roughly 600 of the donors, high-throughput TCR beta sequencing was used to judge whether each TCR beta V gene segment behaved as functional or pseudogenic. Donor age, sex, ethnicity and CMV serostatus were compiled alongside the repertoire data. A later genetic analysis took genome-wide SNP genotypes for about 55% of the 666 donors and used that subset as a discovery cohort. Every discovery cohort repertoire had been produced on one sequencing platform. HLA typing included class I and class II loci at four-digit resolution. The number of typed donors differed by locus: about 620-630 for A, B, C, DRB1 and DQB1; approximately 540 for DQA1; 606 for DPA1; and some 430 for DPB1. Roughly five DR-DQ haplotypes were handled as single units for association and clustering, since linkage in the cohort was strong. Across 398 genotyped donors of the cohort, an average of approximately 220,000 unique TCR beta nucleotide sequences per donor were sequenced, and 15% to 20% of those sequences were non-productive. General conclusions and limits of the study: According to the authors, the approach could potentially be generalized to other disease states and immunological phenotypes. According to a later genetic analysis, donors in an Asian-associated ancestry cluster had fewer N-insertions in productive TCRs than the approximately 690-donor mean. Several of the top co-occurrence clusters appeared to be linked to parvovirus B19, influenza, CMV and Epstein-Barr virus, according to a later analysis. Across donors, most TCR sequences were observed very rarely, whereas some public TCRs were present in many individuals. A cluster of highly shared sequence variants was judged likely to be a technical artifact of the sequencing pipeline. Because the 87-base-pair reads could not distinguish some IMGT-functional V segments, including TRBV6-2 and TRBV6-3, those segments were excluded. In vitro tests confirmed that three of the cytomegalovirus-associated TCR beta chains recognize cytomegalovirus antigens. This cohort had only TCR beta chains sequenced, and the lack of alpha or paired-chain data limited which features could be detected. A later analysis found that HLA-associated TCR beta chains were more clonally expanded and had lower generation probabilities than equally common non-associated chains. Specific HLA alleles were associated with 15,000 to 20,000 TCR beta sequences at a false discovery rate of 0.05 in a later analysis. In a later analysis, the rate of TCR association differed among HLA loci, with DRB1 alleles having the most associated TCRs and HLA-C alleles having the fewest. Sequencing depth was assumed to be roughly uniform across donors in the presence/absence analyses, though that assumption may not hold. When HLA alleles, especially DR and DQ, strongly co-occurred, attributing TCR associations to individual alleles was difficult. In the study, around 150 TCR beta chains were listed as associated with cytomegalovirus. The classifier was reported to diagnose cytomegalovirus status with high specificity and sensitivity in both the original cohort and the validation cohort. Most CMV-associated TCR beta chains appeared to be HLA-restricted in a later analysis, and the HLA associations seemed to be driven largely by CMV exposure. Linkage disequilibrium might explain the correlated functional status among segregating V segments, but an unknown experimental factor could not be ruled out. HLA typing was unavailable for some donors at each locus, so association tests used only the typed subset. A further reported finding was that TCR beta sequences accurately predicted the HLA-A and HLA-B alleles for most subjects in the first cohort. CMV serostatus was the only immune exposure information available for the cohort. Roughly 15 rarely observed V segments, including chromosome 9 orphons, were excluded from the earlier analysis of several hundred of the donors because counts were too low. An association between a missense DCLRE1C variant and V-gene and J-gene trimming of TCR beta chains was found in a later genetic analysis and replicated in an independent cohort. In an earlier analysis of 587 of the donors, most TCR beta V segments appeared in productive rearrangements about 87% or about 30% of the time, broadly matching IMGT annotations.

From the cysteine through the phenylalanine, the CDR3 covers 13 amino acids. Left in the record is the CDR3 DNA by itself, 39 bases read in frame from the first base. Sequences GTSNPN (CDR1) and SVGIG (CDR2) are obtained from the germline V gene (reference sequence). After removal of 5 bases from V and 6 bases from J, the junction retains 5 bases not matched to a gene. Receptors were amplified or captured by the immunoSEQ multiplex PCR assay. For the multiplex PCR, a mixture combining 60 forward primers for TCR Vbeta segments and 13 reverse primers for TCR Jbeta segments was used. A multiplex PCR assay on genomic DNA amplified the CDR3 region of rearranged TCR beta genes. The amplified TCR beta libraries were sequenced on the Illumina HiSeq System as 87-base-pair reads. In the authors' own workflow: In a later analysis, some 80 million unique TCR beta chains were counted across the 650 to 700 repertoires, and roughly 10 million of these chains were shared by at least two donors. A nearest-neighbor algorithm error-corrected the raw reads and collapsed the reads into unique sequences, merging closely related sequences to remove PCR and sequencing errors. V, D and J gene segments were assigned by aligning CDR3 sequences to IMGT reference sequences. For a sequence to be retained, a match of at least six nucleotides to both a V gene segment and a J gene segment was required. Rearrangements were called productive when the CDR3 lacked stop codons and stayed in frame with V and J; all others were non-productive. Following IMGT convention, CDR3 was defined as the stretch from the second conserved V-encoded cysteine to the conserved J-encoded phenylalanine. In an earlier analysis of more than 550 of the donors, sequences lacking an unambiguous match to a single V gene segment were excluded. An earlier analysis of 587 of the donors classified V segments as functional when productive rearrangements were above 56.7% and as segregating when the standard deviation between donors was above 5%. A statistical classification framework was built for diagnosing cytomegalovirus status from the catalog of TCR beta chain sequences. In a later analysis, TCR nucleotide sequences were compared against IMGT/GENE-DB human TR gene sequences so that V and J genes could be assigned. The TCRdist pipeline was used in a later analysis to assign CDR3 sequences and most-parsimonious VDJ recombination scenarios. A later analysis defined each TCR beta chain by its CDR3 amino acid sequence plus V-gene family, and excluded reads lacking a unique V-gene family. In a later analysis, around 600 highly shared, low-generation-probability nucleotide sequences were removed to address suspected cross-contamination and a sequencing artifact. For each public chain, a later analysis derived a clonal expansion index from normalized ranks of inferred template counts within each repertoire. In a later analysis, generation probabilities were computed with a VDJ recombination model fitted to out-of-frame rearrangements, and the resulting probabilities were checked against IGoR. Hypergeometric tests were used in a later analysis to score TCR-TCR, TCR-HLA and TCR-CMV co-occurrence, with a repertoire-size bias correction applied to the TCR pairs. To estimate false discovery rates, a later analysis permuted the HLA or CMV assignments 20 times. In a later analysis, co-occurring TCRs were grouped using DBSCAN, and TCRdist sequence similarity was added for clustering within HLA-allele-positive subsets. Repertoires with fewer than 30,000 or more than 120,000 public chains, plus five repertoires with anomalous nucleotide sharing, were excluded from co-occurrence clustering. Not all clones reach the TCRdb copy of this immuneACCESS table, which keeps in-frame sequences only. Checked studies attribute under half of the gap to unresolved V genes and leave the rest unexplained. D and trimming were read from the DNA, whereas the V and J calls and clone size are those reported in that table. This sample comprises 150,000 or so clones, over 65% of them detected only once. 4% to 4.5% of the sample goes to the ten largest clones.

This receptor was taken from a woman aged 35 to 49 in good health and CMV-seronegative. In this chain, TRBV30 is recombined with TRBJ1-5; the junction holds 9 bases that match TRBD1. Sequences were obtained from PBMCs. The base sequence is TGTGCCTGGGACAGGGGGTCTGGTCAGCCCCAGCATTTT. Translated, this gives CAWDRGSGQPQHF.